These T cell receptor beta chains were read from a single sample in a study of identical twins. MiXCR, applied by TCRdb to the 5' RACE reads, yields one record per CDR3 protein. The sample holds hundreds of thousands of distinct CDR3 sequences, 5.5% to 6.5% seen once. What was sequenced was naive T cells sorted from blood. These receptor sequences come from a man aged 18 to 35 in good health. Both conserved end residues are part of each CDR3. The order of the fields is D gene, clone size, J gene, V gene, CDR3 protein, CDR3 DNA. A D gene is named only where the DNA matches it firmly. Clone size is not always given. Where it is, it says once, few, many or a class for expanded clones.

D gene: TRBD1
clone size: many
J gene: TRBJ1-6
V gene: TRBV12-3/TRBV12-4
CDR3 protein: CASSLTQGYGSPLHF
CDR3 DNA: TGTGCCAGCAGTTTAACACAGGGGTACGGTTCACCCCTCCACTTT

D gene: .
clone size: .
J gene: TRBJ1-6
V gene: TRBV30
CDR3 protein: CAWTEGSNSPLHF
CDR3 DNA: TGTGCCTGGACCGAGGGAAGTAATTCACCCCTCCACTTT

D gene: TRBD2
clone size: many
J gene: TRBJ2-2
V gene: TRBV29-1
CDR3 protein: CSVGTSGRGSTGELFF
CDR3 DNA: TGCAGCGTTGGGACTAGCGGGAGAGGCAGCACCGGGGAGCTGTTTTTT

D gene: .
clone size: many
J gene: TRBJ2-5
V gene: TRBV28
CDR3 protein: CASSPLRGETQYF
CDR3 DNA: TGTGCCAGCAGTCCCCTAAGAGGGGAGACCCAGTACTTC

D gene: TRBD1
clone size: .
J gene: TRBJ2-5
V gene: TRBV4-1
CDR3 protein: CASSHLPGQGSQETQYF
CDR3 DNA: TGCGCCAGCAGCCACCTTCCGGGACAGGGGAGCCAAGAGACCCAGTACTTC

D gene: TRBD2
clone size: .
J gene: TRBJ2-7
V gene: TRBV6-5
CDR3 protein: CASSYSHWRERQYEQYF
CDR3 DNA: TGTGCCAGCAGTTACTCGCATTGGCGGGAGAGACAATACGAGCAGTACTTC

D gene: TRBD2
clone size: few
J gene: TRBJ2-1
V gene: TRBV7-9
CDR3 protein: CASSWDGTSGRRNEQFF
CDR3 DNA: TGTGCCAGCAGCTGGGACGGAACTAGCGGGAGGAGGAATGAGCAGTTCTTC

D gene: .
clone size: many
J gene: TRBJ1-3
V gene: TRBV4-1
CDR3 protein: CASSHGHTIYF
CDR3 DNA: TGCGCCAGCAGCCATGGCCACACCATATATTTT

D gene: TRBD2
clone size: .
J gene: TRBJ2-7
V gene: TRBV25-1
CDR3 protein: CASSESGDYSYEQYF
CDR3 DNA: TGTGCCAGCAGTGAATCCGGGGACTATTCCTACGAGCAGTACTTC

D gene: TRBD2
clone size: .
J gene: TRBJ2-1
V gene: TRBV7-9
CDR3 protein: CASSSEGGSIRNEQFF
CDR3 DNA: TGTGCCAGCAGCTCAGAAGGCGGGAGCATTCGCAATGAGCAGTTCTTC

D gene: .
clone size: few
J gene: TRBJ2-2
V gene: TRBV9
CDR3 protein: CASSDLWGGELFF
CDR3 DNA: TGTGCCAGCAGCGACCTATGGGGCGGGGAGCTGTTTTTT

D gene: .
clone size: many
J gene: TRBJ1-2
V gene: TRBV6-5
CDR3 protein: CAATGGYGYTF
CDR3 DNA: TGTGCCGCCACCGGAGGCTATGGCTACACCTTC

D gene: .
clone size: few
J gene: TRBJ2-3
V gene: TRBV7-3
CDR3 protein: CASSLIGSRTDTQYF
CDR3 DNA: TGTGCCAGCAGCTTAATCGGGTCTCGGACAGATACGCAGTATTTT

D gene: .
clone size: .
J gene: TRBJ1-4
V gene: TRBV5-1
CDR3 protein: CASSLSEFNEKLFF
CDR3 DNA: TGCGCCAGCAGCTTGTCAGAGTTCAATGAAAAACTGTTTTTT

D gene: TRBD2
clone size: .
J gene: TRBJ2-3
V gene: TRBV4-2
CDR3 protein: CASSQTGVPSGASTDTQYF
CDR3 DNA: TGTGCCAGCAGCCAAACCGGGGTCCCTAGCGGGGCAAGCACAGATACGCAGTATTTT

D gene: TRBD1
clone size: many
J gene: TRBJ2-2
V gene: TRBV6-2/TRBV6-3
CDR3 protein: CASRPWTGAAGELFF
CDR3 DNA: TGTGCCAGCAGGCCGTGGACAGGGGCGGCCGGGGAGCTGTTTTTT

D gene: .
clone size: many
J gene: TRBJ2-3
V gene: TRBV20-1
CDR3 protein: CSARDGGSGTDTQYF
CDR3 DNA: TGCAGTGCTAGAGATGGGGGTTCCGGCACAGATACGCAGTATTTT

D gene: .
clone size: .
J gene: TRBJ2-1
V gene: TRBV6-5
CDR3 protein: CASSYTGDEQFF
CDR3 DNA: TGTGCCAGCAGTTACACCGGGGATGAGCAGTTCTTC

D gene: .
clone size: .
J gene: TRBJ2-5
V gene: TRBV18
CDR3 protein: CASSQGRYQETQYF
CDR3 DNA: TGTGCCAGCTCACAGGGGCGGTACCAAGAGACCCAGTACTTC

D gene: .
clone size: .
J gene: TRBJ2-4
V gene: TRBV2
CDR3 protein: CASSGVDYIQYF
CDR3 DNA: TGTGCCAGCAGCGGAGTAGATTACATTCAGTACTTC

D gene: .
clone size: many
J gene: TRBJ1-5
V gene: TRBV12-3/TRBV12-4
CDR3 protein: CASNLGYSNQPQHF
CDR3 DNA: TGTGCCAGCAATCTGGGTTACAGCAATCAGCCCCAGCATTTT